A selection of T cell receptor beta chains follows, all from one sample in a study of shared clonotypes between healthy human individuals. TCRdb's copy holds only in-frame clones and misses some; the assay was immunoSEQ multiplex PCR. The data contain about 590,000 clones, just under 97% of them singletons. Source material: naive CD8+ T cells sorted from blood. The receptors derive from a woman aged 25 to 39 in good health. Each CDR3 is given with its conserved first and last residue. The order of the fields is V gene, D gene, J gene, CDR3 protein. The D gene is left open where the match is weak.

V gene: TRBV14; D gene: TRBD2; J gene: TRBJ2-1; CDR3 protein: CASSQVFGLAGSNEQFF
V gene: TRBV7-9; D gene: TRBD1; J gene: TRBJ2-7; CDR3 protein: CASSTTETHRGHGQYF
V gene: TRBV11-2; D gene: -; J gene: TRBJ2-3; CDR3 protein: CASSFTPSGGATDTQYF
V gene: TRBV5-4; D gene: -; J gene: TRBJ2-1; CDR3 protein: CASSLHLEGGNEQFF
V gene: TRBV7-6; D gene: -; J gene: TRBJ2-7; CDR3 protein: CASSPDPGPYEQYF
V gene: TRBV29-1; D gene: -; J gene: TRBJ1-1; CDR3 protein: CSVTGNTEAFF
V gene: TRBV7-9; D gene: -; J gene: TRBJ2-7; CDR3 protein: CASSSTSGRTSYEQYF
V gene: TRBV11-2; D gene: -; J gene: TRBJ2-1; CDR3 protein: CASSPPSRDIYNEQFF
V gene: TRBV19; D gene: TRBD1; J gene: TRBJ2-7; CDR3 protein: CASSHGQEKNEQYF
V gene: TRBV27; D gene: -; J gene: TRBJ2-3; CDR3 protein: CASSLGGLVSDTQYF
V gene: TRBV6-5; D gene: -; J gene: TRBJ1-1; CDR3 protein: CASSEPGNTEAFF
V gene: TRBV19; D gene: -; J gene: TRBJ1-5; CDR3 protein: CASSIDHGRLINQPQHF
V gene: TRBV7-6; D gene: -; J gene: TRBJ2-3; CDR3 protein: CASSLDVGDTQYF
V gene: TRBV7-9; D gene: -; J gene: TRBJ2-1; CDR3 protein: CASSPFANEQFF
V gene: TRBV27; D gene: TRBD2; J gene: TRBJ2-1; CDR3 protein: CASSFTSGRVSEQFF